This T cell receptor (beta chain) stems from a study of T-cell reconstitution after alpha-beta-depleted transplantation in children. The CDR3 extends over 14 amino acids. Per germline, CDR1 SQVTM and CDR2 ANQGSEA. V was cut by 5 bases and J by 3 bases, with 15 bases left in between. A TCRbeta library incorporating unique molecular identifiers was prepared. One entry per CDR3 protein results from TCRdb running MiXCR on the PCR reads. The sample has about 610,000 distinct CDR3 sequences; 8% to 11% are singletons. This clonotype was recorded many times. The starting material was PBMCs from the stem cell graft donor, obtained from the stem cell graft. The rearrangement joins TRBV29-1 to TRBJ2-3; maybe TRBD2 (6 bases). This receptor was obtained from a human donor who donated a stem cell graft to a child with acute myeloid leukemia. For the CDR3, the DNA is TGCAGCGTTTCCGGGACTTGGAAGACAGATACGCAGTATTTT. Translated, it gives CSVSGTWKTDTQYF.